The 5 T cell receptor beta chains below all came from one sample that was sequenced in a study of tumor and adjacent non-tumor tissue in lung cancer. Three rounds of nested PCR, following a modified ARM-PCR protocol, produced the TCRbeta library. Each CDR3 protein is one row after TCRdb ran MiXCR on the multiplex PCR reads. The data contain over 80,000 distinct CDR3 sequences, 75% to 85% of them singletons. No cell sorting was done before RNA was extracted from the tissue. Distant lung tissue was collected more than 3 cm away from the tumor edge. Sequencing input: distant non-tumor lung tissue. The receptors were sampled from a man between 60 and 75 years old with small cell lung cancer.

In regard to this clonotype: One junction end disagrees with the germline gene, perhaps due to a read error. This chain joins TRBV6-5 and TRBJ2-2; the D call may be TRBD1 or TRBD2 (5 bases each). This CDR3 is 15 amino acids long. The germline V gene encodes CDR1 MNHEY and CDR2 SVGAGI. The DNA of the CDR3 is TGTGCCGGCAGTTACTCGAATCCGGGGACCGGGGAGCTATTTTTT. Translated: CAGSYSNPGTGELFF.

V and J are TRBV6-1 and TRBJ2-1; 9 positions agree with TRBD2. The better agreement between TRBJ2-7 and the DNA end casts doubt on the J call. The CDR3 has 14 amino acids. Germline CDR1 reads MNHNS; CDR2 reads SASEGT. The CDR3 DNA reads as TGTGCCAGCATCATTAGCGGGAGTAGGAATGAGCAGTACGTC. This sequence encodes CASIISGSRNEQYV.

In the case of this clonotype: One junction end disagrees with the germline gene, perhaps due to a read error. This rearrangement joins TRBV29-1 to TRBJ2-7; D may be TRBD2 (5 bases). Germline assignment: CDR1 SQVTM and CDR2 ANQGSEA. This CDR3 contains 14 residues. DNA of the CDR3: TGCCGCGTTGGGCATTCCGGAGTCAGCGGCGAGCAGTACTTC. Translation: CRVGHSGVSGEQYF.

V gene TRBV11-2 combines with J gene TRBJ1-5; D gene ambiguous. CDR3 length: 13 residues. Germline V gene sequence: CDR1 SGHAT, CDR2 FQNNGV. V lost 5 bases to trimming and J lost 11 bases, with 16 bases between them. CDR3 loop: CASSHDPHGSQHF. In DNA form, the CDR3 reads TGTGCCAGCAGCCACGACCCGCATGGATCCCAGCATTTT.

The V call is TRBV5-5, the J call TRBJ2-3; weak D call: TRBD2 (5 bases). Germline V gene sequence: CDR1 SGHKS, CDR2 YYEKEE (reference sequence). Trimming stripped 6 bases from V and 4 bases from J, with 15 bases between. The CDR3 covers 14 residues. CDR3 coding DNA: TGTGCCAGCAACAGTAGCGCGAGGGCAGATACGCAGTATTTT. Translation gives CASNSSARADTQYF.